This T cell receptor (beta chain) stems from a study of blood T cell repertoires in COVID-19. Study summary: Collection of acute and convalescent COVID-19 samples took place in the United States, Italy and Spain. T cells, B-cell-depleted T cells, or PBMCs supplied cDNA or gDNA.

Authors' data handling: Reference gene primer amplification gave estimated nucleated cell counts. Produced via immunoSEQ multiplex PCR; TCRdb's table is partial and in-frame only. The V and J calls and clone size are taken from that table; D and trimming were inferred from the DNA. This sample carries 150,000 or so clones, 75% to 80% of them seen once, and the ten largest clones take approximately 9%. CDR1 MNHEY and CDR2 SVGEGT come from the germline V gene. This CDR3 contains 17 residues. Trimming took 6 bases from V and 6 from J; bases not matched to a gene: 15. Sequencing used peripheral blood. This sequence originates from a woman aged 45 to 65 with active or convalescent COVID-19. The chain joins TRBV6-2 or TRBV6-3 to TRBJ1-5; 9 bases align to TRBD1. CDR3 residues: CASSQTFLQGAVQPQHF. The CDR3 DNA reads as TGTGCCAGCAGCCAAACGTTCCTACAGGGGGCAGTTCAGCCCCAGCATTTT.